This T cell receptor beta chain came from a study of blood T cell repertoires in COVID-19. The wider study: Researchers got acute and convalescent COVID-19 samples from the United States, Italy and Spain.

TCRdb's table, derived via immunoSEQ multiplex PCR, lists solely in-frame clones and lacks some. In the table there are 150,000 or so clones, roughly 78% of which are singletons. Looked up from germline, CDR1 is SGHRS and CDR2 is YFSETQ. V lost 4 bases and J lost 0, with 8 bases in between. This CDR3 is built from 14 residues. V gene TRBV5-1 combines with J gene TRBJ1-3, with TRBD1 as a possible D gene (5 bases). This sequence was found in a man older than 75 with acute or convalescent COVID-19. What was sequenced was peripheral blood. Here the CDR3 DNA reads TGCGCCAGCAGCGGGGCGAGCTCTGGAAACACCATATATTTT. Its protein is CASSGASSGNTIYF. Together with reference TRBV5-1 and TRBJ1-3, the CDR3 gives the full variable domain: KAGVTQTPRYLIKTRGQQVTLSCSPISGHRSVSWYQQTPGQGLQFLFEYFSETQRNKGNFPGRFSGRQFSNSRSEMNVSTLELGDSALYLCASSGASSGNTIYFGEGSWLTVV.